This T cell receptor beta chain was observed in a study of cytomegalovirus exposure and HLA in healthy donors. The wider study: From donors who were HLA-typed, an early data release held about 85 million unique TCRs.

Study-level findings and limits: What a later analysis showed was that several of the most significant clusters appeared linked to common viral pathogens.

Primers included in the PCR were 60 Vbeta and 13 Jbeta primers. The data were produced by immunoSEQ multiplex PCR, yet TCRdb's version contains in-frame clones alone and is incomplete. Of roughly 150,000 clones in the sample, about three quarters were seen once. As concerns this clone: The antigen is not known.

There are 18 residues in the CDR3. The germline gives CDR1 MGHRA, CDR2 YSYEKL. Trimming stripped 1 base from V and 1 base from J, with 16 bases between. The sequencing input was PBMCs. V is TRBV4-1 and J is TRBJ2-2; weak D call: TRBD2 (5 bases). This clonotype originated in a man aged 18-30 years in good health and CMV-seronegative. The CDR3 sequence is CASSQVVIEAGNTGELFF. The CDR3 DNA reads TGCGCCAGCAGCCAAGTCGTTATAGAGGCGGGGAACACCGGGGAGCTGTTTTTT.